The 32 T cell receptor beta chains below come from one sample, sequenced in a study of T cell responses to AZD1222 COVID-19 vaccine. Only in-frame clones appear in the TCRdb table, and some are missing; sequencing was by immunoSEQ multiplex PCR. The sample includes under 150,000 clones, about 92% of them seen just once. This sample comprised peripheral blood, obtained 28 days after the second AZD1222 dose. The receptors derive from an adult who received the AZD1222 COVID-19 vaccine.

The CDR3 nucleotides are TGTGCCAGTACCCCGAATTCCGGAAAACGGCGCGCTTTCTTT. Translated: CASTPNSGKRRAFF. This sequence joins TRBV19 and TRBJ1-1; no clear D. This CDR3 has 14 amino acids. Germline V gene sequence: CDR1 LNHDA, CDR2 SQIVND (reference sequence). The germline V and J ends were trimmed by 7 bases and 11 bases, with 23 bases remaining between them.

This clone was seen only a few times. The chain recombines TRBV5-4 with TRBJ1-6; no definite D call. This CDR3 is built from 15 residues. The ends were cut back, 0 bases at V and 10 bases at J, with 14 bases in the middle. CDR1 SGHNT and CDR2 YYREEE come from the germline V gene (reference sequence). The CDR3 spells CASSLEGTVNSPLHF. For the CDR3, the DNA is TGTGCCAGCAGCTTGGAGGGTACAGTCAACTCACCCCTCCACTTT.

This sequence joins TRBV7-2 and TRBJ2-5, with D perhaps TRBD1 (5 bases). The V gene's germline CDR1 is SGHTA and CDR2 FQGNSA. Trimming stripped 4 bases from V and 2 bases from J, with 14 bases between. This CDR3 spans 15 amino acids. Written as DNA, the CDR3 is TGTGCCAGCAGCTCCTCAAAGGACATTCAAGAGACCCAGTACTTC. Residues: CASSSSKDIQETQYF.

The chain carries TRBV20-1 and TRBJ1-1, with no clear D. This CDR3 contains 11 residues. Trimming shortened V by 3 bases and J by 3 bases, and 5 bases separated the two germline ends. Germline values: CDR1 DFQATT, CDR2 SNEGSKA (reference sequence). CDR3 sequence: CSASRDTEAFF. Written as DNA, the CDR3 is TGCAGTGCTAGCCGCGACACTGAAGCTTTCTTT.

The chain joins TRBV6-2 or TRBV6-3 to TRBJ2-5; 15 bases fit TRBD2. CDR1 is MNHEY, CDR2 SVGEGT, per germline. With V trimmed by 4 bases and J by 2 bases, 2 bases remained unmatched. The CDR3 extends over 16 amino acids. The CDR3 loop is CASSLGLAGGQETQYF. CDR3 in DNA: TGTGCCAGCAGTTTGGGACTAGCGGGAGGACAAGAGACCCAGTACTTC.

Only a few counts were recorded for this clone. The chain recombines TRBV23-1 with TRBJ1-3, with D tentatively TRBD1 (5 bases). TRBV23-1 is an ORF, with its function uncertain. V lost 10 bases and J 4 bases, leaving 26 bases between the germline ends. This CDR3 has 17 residues. CDR3 protein: CAITPRDARAVGNTIYF. CDR3 nucleotides: TGCGCCATTACCCCACGGGACGCTCGGGCGGTAGGAAACACCATATATTTT.

The chain has TRBV7-2 and TRBJ2-7; no clear D. With 1 base removed from V and 0 bases from J, the gap between germline ends came to 7 bases. The germline CDR1 and CDR2 sequences are SGHTA and FQGNSA. The CDR3 length is 14 residues. The CDR3 DNA is TGTGCCAGCAGCTTAGGTCCGGACTCCTACGAGCAGTACTTC. Its translation: CASSLGPDSYEQYF.

The chain recombines TRBV6-5 with TRBJ2-5, with D perhaps assigned TRBD1 or TRBD2 (5 bases each). CDR1 is MNHEY and CDR2 is SVGAGI in the germline V gene. The CDR3 has 14 amino acids. V shed 6 bases and J shed 3 bases, with 14 bases lying between them. The DNA of the CDR3 is TGTGCCAGCAGGCCGAGGGGCGTTGAAGAGACCCAGTACTTC. This sequence encodes CASRPRGVEETQYF.

The rearrangement uses TRBV9 and TRBJ2-2, with no clear D. Germline V CDR1 and CDR2: SGDLS, YYNGEE. Between the trimmed V and J ends, which lost 4 bases and 7 bases, there was a span of 14 bases. The CDR3 runs 14 residues. CDR3 loop: CASSPLSTIGELFF. DNA for the CDR3: TGTGCCAGCAGCCCCCTAAGCACGATCGGGGAGCTGTTTTTT.

The genes are TRBV28 and TRBJ2-7; D might be TRBD1 (6 bases). The CDR3 extends over 14 amino acids. The germline CDR1 and CDR2 sequences are MDHEN and SYDVKM. V gave up 4 bases and J gave up 1 base, with 11 bases separating them. CDR3 amino acids: CASSSDRSSYEQYF. For the CDR3, the DNA is TGTGCCAGCAGTTCCGACAGGAGTTCCTACGAGCAGTACTTC.

The V and J genes are TRBV7-2 and TRBJ2-7, with 7 bases fitting TRBD2. This CDR3 has 13 amino acids. J was trimmed by 5 bases and V by 1 base; bases with no gene match: 2. CDR1 is SGHTA, CDR2 FQGNSA, per germline. As DNA, the CDR3 is TGTGCCAGCAGCTTAGGCGGGGGTAACGAGCAGTACTTC. The encoded protein is CASSLGGGNEQYF.

V is TRBV28 and J is TRBJ2-5, with 8 bases fitting TRBD1. V lost 6 bases, J lost 5 bases, and 5 bases stayed unmatched. Germline loops: CDR1 MDHEN, CDR2 SYDVKM. This CDR3 has 13 residues. CDR3 nucleotide sequence: TGTGCCAGCAGCAGGACAGGGTTGGAGACCCAGTACTTC. Translated: CASSRTGLETQYF.

This chain links TRBV6-6 with TRBJ1-4; the D is unclear. The CDR3 extends over 16 amino acids. Germline CDR1 and CDR2: MNHNY and SVGAGI (reference sequence). With 0 bases removed from V and 2 bases from J, the gap between germline ends came to 10 bases. The CDR3 protein is CASSYSRAATNEKLFF. The CDR3 nucleotides are TGTGCCAGCAGTTACTCGAGGGCAGCCACTAATGAAAAACTGTTTTTT.

The V gene is TRBV25-1, the J gene TRBJ1-2, with D tentatively TRBD1 (5 bases). The CDR3 has 13 residues. Trimming took off 7 bases at V and 4 bases at J, with 13 bases between the two ends. Germline loops: CDR1 MGHDK, CDR2 SYGVNS. Written as DNA, the CDR3 is TGTGCCAGCATGGGGGGGAAAAGCTATGGCTACACCTTC. Its translation is CASMGGKSYGYTF.

V and J are TRBV25-1 and TRBJ1-4; D remains unclear. Trimming left V 1 base short and J 3 bases short, with 9 bases between. CDR1 and CDR2 (germline): MGHDK, SYGVNS. CDR3 length: 15 residues. CDR3 loop: CASSEFKGANEKLFF. Written as DNA, the CDR3 is TGTGCCAGCAGTGAATTTAAGGGTGCTAATGAAAAACTGTTTTTT.

The chain uses TRBV6-6 and TRBJ2-3; D ambiguous. Germline V gene sequence: CDR1 MNHNY, CDR2 SVGAGI (reference sequence). The CDR3 runs to 14 residues. The CDR3 region is CATRPFRNTDTQYF. The CDR3 region has the DNA TGTGCTACCAGACCCTTCAGGAACACAGATACGCAGTATTTT.

This chain joins TRBV5-1 and TRBJ1-6; TRBD1 is a possible D gene (5 bases). The CDR3 is 14 residues long. Germline V gene data show CDR1 as SGHRS and CDR2 as YFSETQ. Trimming removed 2 bases at V and 6 bases at J, with 9 bases between. For the CDR3, the DNA is TGCGCCAGCAGCTTCCGACAGACTAATTCACCCCTCCACTTT. It yields the protein CASSFRQTNSPLHF.

The V gene is TRBV30, the J gene TRBJ2-5; 7 bases match TRBD1. With 8 bases clipped from V and 5 bases from J, the junction kept 11 bases outside the gene matches. The germline gives CDR1 GTSNPN, CDR2 SVGIG (reference sequence). CDR3 size: 13 residues. CDR3 residues: CAQEDGGQETQYF. Written as DNA, the CDR3 is TGTGCCCAGGAGGATGGGGGACAGGAGACCCAGTACTTC.

The V call is TRBV19, the J call TRBJ2-1; a weak D match, TRBD2 (6 bases). Germline V gives CDR1 LNHDA, CDR2 SQIVND (reference sequence). This CDR3 is built from 14 residues. The V end was cut by 3 bases, the J end by 8 bases, with 14 bases between. The CDR3 loop reads CASSIRDRRDEQFF. CDR3 DNA: TGTGCCAGTAGTATCAGGGATAGGAGGGATGAGCAGTTCTTC. The full variable domain, rest sourced from reference TRBV19 and TRBJ2-1, is DGGITQSPKYLFRKEGQNVTLSCEQNLNHDAMYWYRQDPGQGLRLIYYSQIVNDFQKGDIAEGYSVSREKKESFPLTVTSAQKNPTAFYLCASSIRDRRDEQFFGPGTRLTVL.

The V and J genes are TRBV6-5 and TRBJ1-4; D is possibly TRBD1 (6 bases). This CDR3 spans 13 amino acids. Trimming stripped 6 bases from V and 8 bases from J, with 13 bases between. Germline V gene lookup returns CDR1 MNHEY and CDR2 SVGAGI. As DNA, the CDR3 is TGTGCCAGCAGAGACAGGCCGGACGAAAAACTGTTTTTT. This codes for CASRDRPDEKLFF.

The chain joins TRBV6-6 to TRBJ1-6, with 7 positions matching TRBD1. J was trimmed by 9 bases and V by 10 bases; bases with no gene match: 18. The germline gives CDR1 MNHNY, CDR2 SVGAGI (reference sequence). The CDR3 consists of 16 residues. For the CDR3, the DNA is TGTGCCACCGGAGACAGGGCATCTGAGGACCGTTCACCCCTCCACTTT. Its protein is CATGDRASEDRSPLHF.

The gene calls are TRBV6-2 or TRBV6-3 and TRBJ2-7; no clear D gene. The CDR3 extends over 12 amino acids. The V end lost 6 bases, the J end lost 5 bases, and 11 bases lay between the germline ends. Germline CDR1 and CDR2: MNHEY and SVGEGT. CDR3 nucleotide sequence: TGTGCCAGCAGCCCCGATCGCCACGAGCAGTACTTC. Translating it yields CASSPDRHEQYF.

The genes are TRBV4-3 and TRBJ2-1; 11 bases are a match to TRBD2. The germline V gene encodes CDR1 LGHNA and CDR2 YSLEER. The CDR3 is made up of 16 amino acids. Trimming at V came to 0 bases and at J to 4 bases, leaving 2 bases not matched to a gene. CDR3 loop: CASSQDGTSGYNEQFF. The CDR3 DNA reads TGCGCCAGCAGCCAAGATGGGACTAGCGGTTACAATGAGCAGTTCTTC.

A remark on this clone: The junction departs from germline at one end; a sequencing error may be responsible. This chain links TRBV7-7 with TRBJ2-2; D is perhaps TRBD2 (6 bases). The CDR3 contains 16 residues. Germline assignment: CDR1 SSHAT and CDR2 FNYEAQ (reference sequence). The CDR3 region is CASSPSASVNTGELFF. The DNA for the CDR3 is TGTGCTAGCAGCCCGTCCGCTAGCGTGAACACCGGGGAGCTGTTTTTT.

V usage is TRBV5-1 and J usage is TRBJ1-1, with a tentative D call TRBD1 (5 bases). Germline loops: CDR1 SGHRS, CDR2 YFSETQ. The CDR3 sequence is 16 residues long. Trimming took 5 bases from V and 1 from J, leaving 18 bases between them. CDR3 DNA: TGCGCCAGCAGGCTTTTTGAGGGGTTTACGAACACTGAAGCTTTCTTT. It encodes CASRLFEGFTNTEAFF.

The V call is TRBV6-6, the J call TRBJ1-1; 10 nucleotides match TRBD1. V lost 5 bases and J lost 5; bases outside the gene matches: 8. Germline CDR1 and CDR2: MNHNY and SVGAGI (reference sequence). The CDR3 has 15 residues. This CDR3 is CASSTRDRGETEAFF. In DNA, the CDR3 is TGTGCCAGCAGTACCCGGGACAGGGGCGAGACTGAAGCTTTCTTT.

This chain joins TRBV19 and TRBJ1-5; D is unresolved. Trimming pared 0 bases from V and 4 bases from J, leaving 10 bases between. This CDR3 contains 15 residues. Germline V CDR1 and CDR2: LNHDA, SQIVND (reference sequence). The CDR3 reads CASSIEVGRNQPQHF. In DNA form, the CDR3 reads TGTGCCAGTAGTATAGAGGTCGGCAGAAATCAGCCCCAGCATTTT. Combining the CDR3 with reference TRBV19 and TRBJ1-5 gives the whole variable domain DGGITQSPKYLFRKEGQNVTLSCEQNLNHDAMYWYRQDPGQGLRLIYYSQIVNDFQKGDIAEGYSVSREKKESFPLTVTSAQKNPTAFYLCASSIEVGRNQPQHFGDGTRLSIL.

V is TRBV15 and J is TRBJ1-1; D gene ambiguous. V lost 1 base to trimming and J lost 0 bases, with 9 bases between them. Germline assignment: CDR1 LNHNV and CDR2 YYDKDF (reference sequence). CDR3 length equals 15 residues. For the CDR3, the DNA is TGTGCCACCAGCAGAGGGGGTAGCCTGAACACTGAAGCTTTCTTT. This translates into CATSRGGSLNTEAFF.

The chain carries TRBV7-2 and TRBJ2-6, with unresolved D. The germline CDR1 and CDR2 sequences are SGHTA and FQGNSA. CDR3 length: 14 residues. Between the trimmed V and J ends, which lost 5 bases and 4 bases, there was a span of 9 bases. As DNA, the CDR3 is TGTGCCAGCAGCCCCCCCCCAGGGGCCAACGTCCTGACTTTC. This sequence encodes CASSPPPGANVLTF.

This clone was detected only once. This chain connects TRBV29-1 to TRBJ2-7, with TRBD2 as a possible D gene (6 bases). The CDR3 has 13 residues. Trimming left V 6 bases short and J 2 bases short, with 14 bases between. CDR1 and CDR2 (germline): SQVTM, ANQGSEA. CDR3 sequence (DNA): TGCAGCGTCCAAAGCCCGGGGGCCTACGAGCAGTACTTC. Amino acids: CSVQSPGAYEQYF.

Regarding this clone: Other DNA sequences in this specimen translate into the identical CDR3. CDR3: CASSSPPGGSYEQYF. In nucleotides, the CDR3 is TGTGCCAGCAGTTCCCCGCCGGGGGGGTCCTACGAGCAGTACTTC. This chain connects TRBV28 to TRBJ2-7, with 8 nucleotides matching TRBD2. Trimming removed 4 bases from V and 1 base from J; junction bases left unmatched: 6. CDR1 and CDR2 from the germline V gene are MDHEN and SYDVKM. The CDR3 has 15 amino acids. The full variable domain, its missing parts supplied by reference TRBV28 and TRBJ2-7, is DVKVTQSSRYLVKRTGEKVFLECVQDMDHENMFWYRQDPGLGLRLIYFSYDVKMKEKGDIPEGYSVSREKKERFSLILESASTNQTSMYLCASSSPPGGSYEQYFGPGTRLTVT.

The rearrangement links TRBV12-3 or TRBV12-4 to TRBJ1-4; D call uncertain. Trimming removed 5 bases at V and 7 bases at J, with 8 bases between. The CDR3 length is 12 residues. CDR3 residues: CASSPYREKLFF. The CDR3 DNA is TGTGCCAGCAGTCCCTATCGTGAAAAACTGTTTTTT.